The sequence of this T cell receptor beta chain was determined in a study of post-analysis software for immune sequencing data. Study-wide results and caveats: Elevated frequency relative to controls characterized several TRBV segments in patients, TRBV5-6, TRBV5-1 and TRBV20-1 among them.

V shed 4 bases, J shed 7 bases, and the junction held 4 bases outside the gene matches. The CDR3 length is 12 residues. CDR1 is SQVTM, CDR2 ANQGSEA, per germline. cDNA libraries for TCR beta contained unique molecular identifiers. Each CDR3 protein gets one entry after TCRdb re-called the PCR reads with MiXCR. Of hundreds of thousands of distinct CDR3 sequences in the sample, just under 30% were seen once. This clonotype was observed a handful of times. The antigen remains undetermined. The chain is built from TRBV29-1 and TRBJ1-5; TRBD1 matches 7 bases. Sequenced material: blood. This sequence originates from a girl aged 10 to 17 with multiple sclerosis. In nucleotides, the CDR3 is TGCAGCGTTGTTGAAGGGGGCCAGCCCCAGCATTTT. The encoded protein is CSVVEGGQPQHF.